The sequence of this TCR beta chain was determined in a study of shared clonotypes between healthy human individuals. Points from the study as a whole: Compared with clonotypes that all four donors shared, non-shared clonotypes had lower generation probabilities. In this cohort, only blood was sampled, and tissue repertoires likely differ.

Notes on this clone: Its antigen is as yet unknown.

Nashville, Tennessee was home to all donors, who were Caucasian adults. Generated by immunoSEQ multiplex PCR, the TCRdb table keeps only in-frame clones and is missing some. The sample includes around 510,000 clones, around 96% seen only once; the top ten take about 0.06%. Trimming took off 0 bases at V and 5 bases at J, with 14 bases between the two ends. This CDR3 region has 15 residues. CDR1 is MDHEN, CDR2 SYDVKM, per germline. This chain links TRBV28 with TRBJ2-7, with D maybe TRBD1 (6 bases). Sample: naive CD4+ T cells sorted from blood. Stated subset: CD45RA+ positively selected. The source is a woman in her 30s in good health. The CDR3 DNA follows: TGTGCCAGCAGTTTATGGACAGGCGGTACGGACGAGCAGTACTTC. This codes for CASSLWTGGTDEQYF.